This T cell receptor (beta chain) was captured in a study of blood T cell repertoires in COVID-19. Data came from immunoSEQ multiplex PCR; TCRdb stores just in-frame clones and leaves some out. The sample includes about 70,000 clones, over 85% of them seen just once. Germline CDR1 and CDR2: SGHTA and FQGTGA. The CDR3 length is 16 residues. V gave up 5 bases and J gave up 7 bases; unmatched junction bases: 7. In its sample, this clone was seen once. Source material: peripheral blood. This TCR came from a human donor in a cohort sampled during active COVID-19. The chain couples TRBV7-3 to TRBJ2-1; 14 bases map to TRBD2. The CDR3 DNA sequence: TGTGCCAGCAGCGAGCCCGGGACTAGCGGGAGAAATGAGCAGTTCTTC. As protein: CASSEPGTSGRNEQFF. Combining the CDR3 with reference TRBV7-3 and TRBJ2-1 gives the whole variable domain GAGVSQTPSNKVTEKGKYVELRCDPISGHTALYWYRQSLGQGPEFLIYFQGTGAADDSGLPNDRFFAVRPEGSVSTLKIQRTERGDSAVYLCASSEPGTSGRNEQFFGPGTRLTVL.